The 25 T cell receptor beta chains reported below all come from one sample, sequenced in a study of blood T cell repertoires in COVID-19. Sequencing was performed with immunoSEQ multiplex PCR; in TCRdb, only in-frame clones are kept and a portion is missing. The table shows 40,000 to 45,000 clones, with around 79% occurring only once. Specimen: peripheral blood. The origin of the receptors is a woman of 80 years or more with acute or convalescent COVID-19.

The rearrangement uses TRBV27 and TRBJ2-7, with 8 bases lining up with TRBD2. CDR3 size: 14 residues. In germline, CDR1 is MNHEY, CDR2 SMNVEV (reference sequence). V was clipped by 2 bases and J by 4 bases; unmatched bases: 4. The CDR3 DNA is TGTGCCAGCAGTTTACTCGCGGGAGGTTACGAGCAGTACTTC. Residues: CASSLLAGGYEQYF.

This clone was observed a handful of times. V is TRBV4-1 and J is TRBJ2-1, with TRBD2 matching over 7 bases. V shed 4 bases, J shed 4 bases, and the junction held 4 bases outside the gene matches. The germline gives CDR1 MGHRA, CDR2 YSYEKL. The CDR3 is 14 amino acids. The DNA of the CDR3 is TGCGCCAGCAGCCTCCCGGGAGGATACAATGAGCAGTTCTTC. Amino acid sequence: CASSLPGGYNEQFF.

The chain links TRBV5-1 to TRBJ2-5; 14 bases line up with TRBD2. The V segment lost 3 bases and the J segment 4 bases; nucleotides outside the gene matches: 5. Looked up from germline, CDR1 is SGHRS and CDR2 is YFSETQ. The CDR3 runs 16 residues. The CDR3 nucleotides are TGCGCCAGCAGCTCGGGACTAGCGGGAGAACGAGAGACCCAGTACTTC. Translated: CASSSGLAGERETQYF. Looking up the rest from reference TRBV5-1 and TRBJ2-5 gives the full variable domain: KAGVTQTPRYLIKTRGQQVTLSCSPISGHRSVSWYQQTPGQGLQFLFEYFSETQRNKGNFPGRFSGRQFSNSRSEMNVSTLELGDSALYLCASSSGLAGERETQYFGPGTRLLVL.

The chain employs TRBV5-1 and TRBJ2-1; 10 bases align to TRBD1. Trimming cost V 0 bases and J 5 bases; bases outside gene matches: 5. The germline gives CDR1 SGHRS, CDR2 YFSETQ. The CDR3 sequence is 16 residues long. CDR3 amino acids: CASSLGSGQGHNEQFF. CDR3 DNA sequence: TGCGCCAGCAGCTTGGGGTCGGGACAGGGGCACAATGAGCAGTTCTTC.

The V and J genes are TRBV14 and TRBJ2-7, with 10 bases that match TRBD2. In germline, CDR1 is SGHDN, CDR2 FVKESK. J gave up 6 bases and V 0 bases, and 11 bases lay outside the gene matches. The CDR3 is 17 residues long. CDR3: CASSQERASGRYGEQYF. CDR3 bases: TGTGCCAGCAGCCAAGAGAGGGCTAGCGGGAGATATGGCGAGCAGTACTTC.

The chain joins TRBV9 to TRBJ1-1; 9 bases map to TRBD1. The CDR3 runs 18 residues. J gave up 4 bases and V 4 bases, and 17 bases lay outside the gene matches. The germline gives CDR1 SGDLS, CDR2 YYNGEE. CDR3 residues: CASSYSGTGNVLGTEAFF. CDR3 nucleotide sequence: TGTGCCAGCAGCTACTCCGGGACAGGGAATGTACTTGGCACTGAAGCTTTCTTT.

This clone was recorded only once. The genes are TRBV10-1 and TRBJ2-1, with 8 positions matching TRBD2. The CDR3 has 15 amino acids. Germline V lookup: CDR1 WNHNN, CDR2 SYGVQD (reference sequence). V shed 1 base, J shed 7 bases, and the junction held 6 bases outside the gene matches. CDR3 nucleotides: TGCGCCAGCAGTGAGTACGGCGGGAGGAAGAATGAGCAGTTCTTC. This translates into CASSEYGGRKNEQFF.

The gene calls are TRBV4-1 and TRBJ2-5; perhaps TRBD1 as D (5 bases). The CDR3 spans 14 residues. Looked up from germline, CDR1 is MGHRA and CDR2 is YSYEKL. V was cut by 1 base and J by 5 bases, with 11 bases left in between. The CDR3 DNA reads TGCGCCAGCAGCCAAGGACAGCTGGCCGAGACCCAGTACTTC. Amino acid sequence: CASSQGQLAETQYF.

For the CDR3, the DNA is TGCGCCAGCAGCTTGGCCGACGTGGGAGGGCCGATGACCGGGGAGCTGTTTTTT. It translates to CASSLADVGGPMTGELFF. This chain links TRBV5-1 with TRBJ2-2, with TRBD2 identical over 7 bases. This CDR3 comprises 18 residues. The germline V gene encodes CDR1 SGHRS and CDR2 YFSETQ. Trimming at V came to 0 bases and at J to 5 bases, leaving 13 bases not matched to a gene. Based on the CDR3 plus reference TRBV5-1 and TRBJ2-2, the full variable domain is KAGVTQTPRYLIKTRGQQVTLSCSPISGHRSVSWYQQTPGQGLQFLFEYFSETQRNKGNFPGRFSGRQFSNSRSEMNVSTLELGDSALYLCASSLADVGGPMTGELFFGEGSRLTVL.

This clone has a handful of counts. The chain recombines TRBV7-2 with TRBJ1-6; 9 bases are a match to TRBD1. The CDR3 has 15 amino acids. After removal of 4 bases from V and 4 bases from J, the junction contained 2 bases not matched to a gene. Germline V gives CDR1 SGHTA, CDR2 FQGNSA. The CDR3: CASSSGTGYNSPLHF. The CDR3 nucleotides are TGTGCCAGCAGCTCCGGGACAGGGTATAATTCACCCCTCCACTTT.

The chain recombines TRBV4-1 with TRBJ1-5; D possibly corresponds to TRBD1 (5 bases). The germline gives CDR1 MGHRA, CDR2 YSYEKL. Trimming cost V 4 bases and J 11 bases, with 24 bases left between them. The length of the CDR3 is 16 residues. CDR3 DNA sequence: TGCGCCAGCAGCCCATACTCGACAGCCCAACACTCAGCCCAGCATTTT. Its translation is CASSPYSTAQHSAQHF.

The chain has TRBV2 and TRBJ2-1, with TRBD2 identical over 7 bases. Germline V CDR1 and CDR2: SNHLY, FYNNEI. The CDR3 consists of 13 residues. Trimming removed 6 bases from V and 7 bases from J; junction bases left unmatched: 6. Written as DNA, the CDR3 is TGTGCCAGCAGGGGACTAACGACAAATGAGCAGTTCTTC. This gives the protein CASRGLTTNEQFF.

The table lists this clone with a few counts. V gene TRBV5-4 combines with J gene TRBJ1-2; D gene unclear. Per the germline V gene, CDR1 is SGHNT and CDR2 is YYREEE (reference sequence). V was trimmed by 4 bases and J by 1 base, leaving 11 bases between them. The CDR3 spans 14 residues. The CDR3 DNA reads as TGTGCCAGCAGCCCGGACGGAGGTAACTATGGCTACACCTTC. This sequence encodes CASSPDGGNYGYTF.

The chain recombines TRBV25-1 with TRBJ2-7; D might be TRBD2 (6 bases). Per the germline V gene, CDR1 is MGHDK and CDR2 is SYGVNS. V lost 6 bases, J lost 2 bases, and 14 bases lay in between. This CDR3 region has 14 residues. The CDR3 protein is CASSVRGPPYEQYF. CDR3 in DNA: TGTGCCAGCAGCGTGCGGGGTCCCCCCTACGAGCAGTACTTC.

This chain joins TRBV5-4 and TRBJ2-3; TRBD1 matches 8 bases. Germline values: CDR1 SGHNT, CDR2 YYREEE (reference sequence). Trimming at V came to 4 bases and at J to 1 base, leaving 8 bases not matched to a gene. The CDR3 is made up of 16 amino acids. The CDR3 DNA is TGTGCCAGCAGCCGAAGACAGGGGCAGGGCACAGATACGCAGTATTTT. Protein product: CASSRRQGQGTDTQYF.

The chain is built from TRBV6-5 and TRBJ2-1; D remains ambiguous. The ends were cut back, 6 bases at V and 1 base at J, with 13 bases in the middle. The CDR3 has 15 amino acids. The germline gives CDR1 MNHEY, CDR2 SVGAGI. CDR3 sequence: CASRASTFSYNEQFF. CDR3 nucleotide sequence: TGTGCCAGCAGGGCTTCGACTTTTTCCTACAATGAGCAGTTCTTC.

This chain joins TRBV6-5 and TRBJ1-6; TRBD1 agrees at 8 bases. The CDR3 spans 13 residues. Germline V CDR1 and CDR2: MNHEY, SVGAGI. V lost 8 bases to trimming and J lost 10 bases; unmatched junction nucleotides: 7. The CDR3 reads CASSTGGDSPLHF. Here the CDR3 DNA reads TGTGCCAGCTCAACAGGGGGAGACTCACCCCTCCACTTT.

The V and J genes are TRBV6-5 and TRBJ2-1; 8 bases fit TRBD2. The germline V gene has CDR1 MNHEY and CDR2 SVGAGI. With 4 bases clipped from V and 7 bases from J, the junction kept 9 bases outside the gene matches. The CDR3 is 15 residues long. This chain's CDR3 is CASSFVGSSGNEQFF. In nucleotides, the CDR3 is TGTGCCAGCAGTTTCGTAGGATCTAGCGGGAATGAGCAGTTCTTC.

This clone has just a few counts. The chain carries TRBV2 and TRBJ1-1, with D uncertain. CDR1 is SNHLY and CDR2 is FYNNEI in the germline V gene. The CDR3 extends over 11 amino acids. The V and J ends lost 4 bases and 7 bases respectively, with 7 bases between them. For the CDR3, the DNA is TGTGCCAGCAGTGCCGGTTTTGAAGCTTTCTTT. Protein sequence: CASSAGFEAFF.

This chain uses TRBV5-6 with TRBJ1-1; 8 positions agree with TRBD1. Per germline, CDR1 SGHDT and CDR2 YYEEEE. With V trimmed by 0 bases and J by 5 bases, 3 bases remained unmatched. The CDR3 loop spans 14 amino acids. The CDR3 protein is CASSLGQGTTEAFF. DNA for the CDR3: TGTGCCAGCAGCTTGGGACAGGGGACGACTGAAGCTTTCTTT.

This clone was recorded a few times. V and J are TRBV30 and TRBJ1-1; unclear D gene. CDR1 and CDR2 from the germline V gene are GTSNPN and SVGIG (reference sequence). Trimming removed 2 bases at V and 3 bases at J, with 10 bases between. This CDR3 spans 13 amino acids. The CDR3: CAWSSRRDTEAFF. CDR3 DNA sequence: TGTGCCTGGAGTAGCAGGAGGGACACTGAAGCTTTCTTT. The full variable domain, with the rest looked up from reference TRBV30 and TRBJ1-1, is SQTIHQWPATLVQPVGSPLSLECTVEGTSNPNLYWYRQAAGRGLQLLFYSVGIGQISSEVPQNLSASRPQDRQFILSSKKLLLSDSGFYLCAWSSRRDTEAFFGQGTRLTVV.

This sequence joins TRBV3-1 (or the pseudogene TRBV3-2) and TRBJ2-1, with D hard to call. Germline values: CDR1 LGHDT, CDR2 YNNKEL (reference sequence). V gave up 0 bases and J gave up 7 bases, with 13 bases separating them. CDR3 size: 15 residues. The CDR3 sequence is CASSQEVTGGNEQFF. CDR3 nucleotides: TGTGCCAGCAGCCAAGAAGTTACGGGTGGGAATGAGCAGTTCTTC.

CDR3 nucleotide sequence: TGCGCCAGCAGCTTGTTTCATTCGGTGGCCGGGGAGCTGTTTTTT. Amino acids: CASSLFHSVAGELFF. The chain recombines TRBV5-1 with TRBJ2-2, with D unresolved. The CDR3 is 15 residues long. The germline gives CDR1 SGHRS, CDR2 YFSETQ. V lost 1 base and J lost 6, with 13 bases in between.

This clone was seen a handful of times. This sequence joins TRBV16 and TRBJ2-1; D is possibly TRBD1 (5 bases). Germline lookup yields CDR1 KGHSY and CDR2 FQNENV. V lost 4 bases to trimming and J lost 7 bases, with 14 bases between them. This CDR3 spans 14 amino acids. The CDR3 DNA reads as TGTGCCAGCAGCCGGGCAGGGTGGAAAAATGAGCAGTTCTTC. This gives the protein CASSRAGWKNEQFF.

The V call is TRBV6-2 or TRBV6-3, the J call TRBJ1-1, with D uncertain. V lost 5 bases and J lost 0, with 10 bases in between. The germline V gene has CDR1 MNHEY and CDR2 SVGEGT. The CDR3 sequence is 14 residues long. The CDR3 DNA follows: TGTGCCAGCAGTATCAGGCAGATGAACACTGAAGCTTTCTTT. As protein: CASSIRQMNTEAFF.